This T cell receptor (beta chain) was profiled in a study of vaccination and CD4 T cells after COVID-19. As to treatment: approximately nine-day PBMC culture with coronavirus spike peptide pools or control peptides (ViraFEST assay). First, ViraFEST expanded antigen-specific T cells with peptide pools, and next it sequenced the TCRs. Sequenced with the Oncomine TCR Beta short-read assay was DNA taken from cultured CD4+ T cells. In this case, cultured CD4+ T cells provided the extracted genomic DNA. TCRdb re-derived calls from the PCR reads in MiXCR, one entry per CDR3 protein. The sample holds roughly 20,000 distinct CDR3 sequences, roughly 46% seen once. This clonotype was counted a few times. Its antigen is undetermined. Germline V lookup: CDR1 DFQATT, CDR2 SNEGSKA (reference sequence). Trimming removed 6 bases at V and 5 bases at J, with 18 bases between. This CDR3 is 14 amino acids long.

The rearrangement links TRBV20-1 to TRBJ2-3; D perhaps matches TRBD2 (6 bases). This sequence was found in a human donor who had recovered from COVID-19. The source was CD4+ T cells from blood, cultured in vitro, collected after SARS-CoV-2 vaccination. CDR3: CSAKRSGAGDTQYF. As DNA, the CDR3 is TGCAGTGCCAAAAGGAGCGGAGCGGGAGATACGCAGTATTTT.